Given below is one T cell receptor (beta chain) in context. Its antigen has not been determined. Base qualities are missing; no much larger clone stands one base away. The cohort comprised more than 550 healthy bone marrow donors. At the time of sampling, all cohort members were nominally healthy, though unrecorded immune exposures were likely present. The donor tested CMV seropositive, placing the donor among the roughly 300 seropositive members of the cohort. Each donor provided a peripheral blood sample, and peripheral blood mononuclear cells were used for TCR beta sequencing. The Qiagen DNeasy Blood Extraction Kit was used to extract genomic DNA from the blood cell samples. V is cut by 4 bases and J by 4 bases, and the space between the germline ends is 21 bases. The CDR3, from cysteine to phenylalanine, totals 17 residues. The DNA shown is the 51-base CDR3, in frame from base 1. Preparation of the library involved the immunoSEQ multiplex PCR assay. For the multiplex PCR, a mixture combining 60 forward primers for TCR Vbeta segments and 13 reverse primers for TCR Jbeta segments was used. A multiplex PCR assay on genomic DNA amplified the CDR3 region of rearranged TCR beta genes. The amplified TCR beta libraries were sequenced on the Illumina HiSeq System as 87-base-pair reads. On the study's bioinformatics: A later analysis tallied 80 million to 95 million unique TCR beta chains across the 600 to 700 repertoires, and some 10 million of those chains were shared by two or more donors. A nearest-neighbor algorithm error-corrected the raw reads and collapsed the reads into unique sequences, merging closely related sequences to remove PCR and sequencing errors. V, D and J gene segments were assigned by aligning CDR3 sequences to IMGT reference sequences. For a sequence to be retained, a match of at least six nucleotides was required to both a V gene segment and a J gene segment. A rearrangement counted as productive if the CDR3 had no stop codons and remained in frame with V and J, and every other rearrangement counted as non-productive. CDR3 was defined by IMGT convention, running from the second conserved V-encoded cysteine to the conserved J-encoded phenylalanine. The earlier analysis of about 570 of the donors excluded any sequence lacking an unambiguous match to a single V gene segment. An earlier analysis of some 610 of the donors called V segments functional above 56.7% productive rearrangements and segregating when the between-donor standard deviation exceeded 5%. A statistical classification framework was built for diagnosing cytomegalovirus status from the catalog of TCR beta chain sequences. In a later analysis, TCR nucleotide sequences were compared against IMGT/GENE-DB human TR gene sequences so that V and J genes could be assigned. Using the TCRdist pipeline, a later analysis assigned CDR3 sequences along with most-parsimonious VDJ recombination scenarios. In a later analysis, each TCR beta chain was defined by its CDR3 amino acid sequence together with its V-gene family, and reads lacking a unique V-gene family were excluded. As a way to deal with suspected cross-contamination and a sequencing artifact, a later analysis dropped more than 500 nucleotide sequences that were highly shared and had low generation probability. In a later analysis, a clonal expansion index for each public chain was calculated from normalized within-repertoire ranks of inferred template counts. Generation probabilities in a later analysis came from a VDJ recombination model fitted to out-of-frame rearrangements, and those results were checked against IGoR. In a later analysis, hypergeometric tests were used to score TCR-TCR, TCR-HLA and TCR-CMV co-occurrence, with a repertoire-size bias correction applied to TCR pairs. A later analysis estimated false discovery rates by permuting HLA or CMV assignments 20 times. In a later analysis, co-occurring TCRs were grouped using DBSCAN, with TCRdist sequence similarity added in when clustering inside HLA-allele-positive subsets. Repertoires with fewer than 30,000 or more than 120,000 public chains, plus five repertoires with anomalous nucleotide sharing, were excluded from co-occurrence clustering. TCRdb obtained this table from immuneACCESS and retained in-frame rearrangements with V and J assigned. These tables miss some clones; where compared with another copy, unresolved V genes account for less than half of the shortfall, and the remainder is unexplained. V and J calls and clone size are as listed in that table; D and trimming were resolved from the DNA. Within this sample are some 110,000 clones, with about 13% of them counted one time only. The biggest ten clones account for more than 15% of the sample.

The data originate from a study of cytomegalovirus exposure and HLA in healthy donors (dated by TCRdb to about 2017). As for the study more broadly: According to an earlier analysis of 550 to 700 of the donors, about 190 million T cells yielded 120 million or so unique TCR beta sequences and about 300 Gb of sequence data. About 280 gigabases of sequencing data and around 87 million unique TCR sequences were included in an early release covering 550 to 800 HLA-typed donors. Of the roughly 390 genotyped donors, 81% fell in the genetic ancestry cluster associated with self-reported Caucasian donors. The aim of the study was to test whether cataloging public T cell receptors could identify signatures of past pathogen exposure. Using immunosequencing, the study profiled T cell repertoires from fewer than 850 subjects and related those repertoires to cytomegalovirus serostatus. A separate validation cohort of over 95 different subjects was used in addition to the roughly 640-subject first cohort. High-throughput TCR immunosequencing, statistical association of individual TCRs with disease status, and machine learning were combined to predict cytomegalovirus infection status. To study patterns of TCR occurrence, a later analysis re-analyzed previously published TCR beta repertoires from 666 donors and added high-resolution HLA genotyping. In the later analysis, no new phenotypic data were used to find candidate immune exposures; instead, reliance was placed on TCR beta sequences and their occurrence across donors. To decide whether each TCR beta V gene segment behaved as functional or pseudogenic, an earlier analysis of approximately 620 of the donors relied on high-throughput TCR beta sequencing. Donor age, sex, ethnicity and CMV serostatus were compiled alongside the repertoire data. In a later genetic analysis, genome-wide SNP genotypes for about 55% of the roughly 700 donors were used, and that subset was treated as a discovery cohort. Every discovery cohort repertoire had been produced on one sequencing platform. HLA typing covered class I and class II loci at four-digit resolution. The number of typed donors differed by locus: roughly 620-630 for A, B, C, DRB1 and DQB1; some 540 for DQA1; about 600 for DPA1; and some 470 for DPB1. Because of strong linkage in the cohort, five DR-DQ haplotypes were treated as single units for association and clustering. Among some 400 genotyped donors of the cohort, an average of around 240,000 unique TCR beta nucleotide sequences were sequenced per donor, roughly 18% of them non-productive. Broader findings and caveats from the paper: This cohort had only TCR beta chains sequenced, and the lack of alpha or paired-chain data limited which features could be detected. In vitro tests confirmed that a few of the cytomegalovirus-associated TCR beta chains recognize cytomegalovirus antigens. A further reported finding was that TCR beta sequences accurately predicted the HLA-A and HLA-B alleles for most subjects in the first cohort. In a later analysis, the rate of TCR association differed among HLA loci, with DRB1 alleles having the most associated TCRs and HLA-C alleles having the fewest. In the study, approximately 160 TCR beta chains were listed as associated with cytomegalovirus. Because HLA typing was missing for some donors at each locus, association tests included only the typed subset. A later analysis found that HLA-associated TCR beta chains were more clonally expanded and had lower generation probabilities than equally common non-associated chains. Some IMGT-functional V segments, including TRBV6-2 and TRBV6-3, could not be distinguished by the 87-base-pair reads and were therefore excluded. Assigning TCR associations to individual alleles was difficult when HLA alleles, especially DR and DQ, strongly co-occurred. According to the authors, the approach could potentially be generalized to other disease states and immunological phenotypes. A later analysis reported that several top co-occurrence clusters appeared linked to parvovirus B19, influenza, CMV and Epstein-Barr virus. Correlated functional status among segregating V segments might reflect linkage disequilibrium, but an unknown experimental factor could not be ruled out. Most TCR sequences were observed very rarely across donors, whereas some public TCRs were present in many individuals. Seventeen rarely observed V segments, including chromosome 9 orphons, were excluded from the earlier analysis of several hundred of the donors because counts were too low. A later analysis associated roughly 17,000 TCR beta sequences with specific HLA alleles at a false discovery rate of 0.05. Roughly uniform sequencing depth across donors was assumed in presence/absence analyses, although this assumption may not hold. In an earlier analysis of a few hundred of the donors, most TCR beta V segments were observed in productive rearrangements about 87% or about 30% of the time, broadly matching IMGT annotations. A group of highly shared sequence variants was considered likely to be a technical artifact of the sequencing pipeline. A later genetic analysis associated a missense DCLRE1C variant with V-gene and J-gene trimming of TCR beta chains, and an independent cohort replicated the association. CMV serostatus was the only immune exposure information available for the cohort. Cytomegalovirus status was reported to be diagnosed by the classifier with high specificity and sensitivity in both the original and validation cohorts. Most CMV-associated TCR beta chains appeared to be HLA-restricted in a later analysis, and the HLA associations seemed to be driven largely by CMV exposure. A later genetic analysis reported fewer N-insertions in productive TCRs among donors in an Asian-associated ancestry cluster than the roughly 700-donor mean.

This sequence was found in a man aged 35 to 55 in good health and CMV-seropositive. Sample: PBMCs. The chain is encoded by TRBV5-3 joined to TRBJ2-1; there is no confident call for the D gene. TRBV5-3 is treated as an ORF (open reading frame) with a function not yet certain. The CDR3 region reads CARSRNRIPAGYNEQFF. The nucleotide sequence is TGTGCCAGAAGCCGAAACAGAATACCCGCTGGATACAATGAGCAGTTCTTC.